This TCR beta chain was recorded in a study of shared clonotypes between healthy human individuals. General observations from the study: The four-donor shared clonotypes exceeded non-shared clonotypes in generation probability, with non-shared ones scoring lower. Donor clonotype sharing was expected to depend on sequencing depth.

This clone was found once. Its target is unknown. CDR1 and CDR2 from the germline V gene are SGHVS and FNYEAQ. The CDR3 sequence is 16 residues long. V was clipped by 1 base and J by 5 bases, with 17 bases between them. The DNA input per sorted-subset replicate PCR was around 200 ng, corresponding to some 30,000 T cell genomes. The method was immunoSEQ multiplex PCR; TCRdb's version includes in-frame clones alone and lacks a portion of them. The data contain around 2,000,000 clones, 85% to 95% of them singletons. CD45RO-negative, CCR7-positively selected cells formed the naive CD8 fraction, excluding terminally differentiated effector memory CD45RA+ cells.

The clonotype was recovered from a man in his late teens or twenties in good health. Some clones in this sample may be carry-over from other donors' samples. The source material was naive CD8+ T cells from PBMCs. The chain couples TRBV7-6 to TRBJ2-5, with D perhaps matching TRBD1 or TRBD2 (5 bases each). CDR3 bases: TGTGCCAGCAGCTTAGGGCGGCGTCTAGGGGAGGAGACCCAGTACTTC. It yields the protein CASSLGRRLGEETQYF. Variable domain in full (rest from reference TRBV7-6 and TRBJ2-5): GAGVSQSPRYKVTKRGQDVALRCDPISGHVSLYWYRQALGQGPEFLTYFNYEAQQDKSGLPNDRFSAERPEGSISTLTIQRTEQRDSAMYRCASSLGRRLGEETQYFGPGTRLLVL.